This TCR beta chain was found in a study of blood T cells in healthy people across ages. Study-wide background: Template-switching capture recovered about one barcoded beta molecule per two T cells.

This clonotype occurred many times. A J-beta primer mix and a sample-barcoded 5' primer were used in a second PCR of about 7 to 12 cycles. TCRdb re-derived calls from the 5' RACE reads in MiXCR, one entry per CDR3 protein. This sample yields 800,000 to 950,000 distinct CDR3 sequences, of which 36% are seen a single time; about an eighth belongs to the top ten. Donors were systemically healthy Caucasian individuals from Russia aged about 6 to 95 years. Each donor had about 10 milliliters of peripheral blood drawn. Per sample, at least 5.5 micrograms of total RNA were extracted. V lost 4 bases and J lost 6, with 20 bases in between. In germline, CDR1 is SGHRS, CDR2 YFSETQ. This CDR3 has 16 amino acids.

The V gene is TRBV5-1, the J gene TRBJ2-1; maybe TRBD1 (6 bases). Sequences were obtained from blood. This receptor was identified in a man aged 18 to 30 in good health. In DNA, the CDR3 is TGCGCCAGCAGCGTCACCAGGGCTTTAGGGGGCAATGAGCAGTTCTTC. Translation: CASSVTRALGGNEQFF.